This TCR beta chain derives from a study of somatic mutations in cytotoxic T cells in rheumatoid arthritis. Germline V gene lookup returns CDR1 MNHNS and CDR2 SASEGT. V lost 2 bases and J 5 bases, leaving 19 bases between the germline ends. The CDR3 contains 17 residues. Comment on this clone: The antigen remains undetermined.

Overall study results and limits: Age was associated with higher CD8+ clonality in rheumatoid arthritis patients, not in healthy controls.

TCRdb keeps only in-frame clones here, not all; method: immunoSEQ multiplex PCR. The table has tens of thousands of clones, around 83% seen once. The rearrangement links TRBV6-1 to TRBJ2-1, with a weak D call TRBD2 (5 bases). Sequenced material: CD8+ T cells sorted from blood. The sequence was collected from a woman aged 45-59 years in good health. This CDR3 is CASSESRIGDYDNEQFF. The DNA of the CDR3 is TGTGCCAGCAGTGAATCCCGGATCGGGGATTACGACAATGAGCAGTTCTTC.